Listed below are T cell receptor beta chains from one sample, sequenced in a study of CD4 T cells in relation to SARS-CoV-2 and coronaviruses. The antigens these receptors bind are not known. Profiled with immunoSEQ multiplex PCR; TCRdb holds only in-frame clones, not every one. Among 17,000 or so clones listed, around three quarters were seen once. Sequencing input: CD4+ T cells from PBMCs, cultured in vitro. The source is a human donor in good health. Each CDR3 is given with its conserved first and last residue. The D gene is left open where the match is weak. Clone size is stated in some rows and not others, as once, few, many or a class when expanded.

j_gene: TRBJ1-3; abundance: few; d_gene: -; v_gene: TRBV9; CDR3nt: TGTGCCAGCAGCGTAGTGGGGGGCCTCTCTGGAAACACCATATATTTT; CDR3aa: CASSVVGGLSGNTIYF
j_gene: TRBJ1-2; abundance: -; d_gene: TRBD1; v_gene: TRBV19; CDR3nt: TGTGCCAGTAGTAGGACAGGGGGTGGCTATGGCTACACCTTC; CDR3aa: CASSRTGGGYGYTF
j_gene: TRBJ2-5; abundance: -; d_gene: -; v_gene: TRBV6-2/TRBV6-3; CDR3nt: TGTGCCAGCAGTTACTCGGGAGAGACCCAGTACTTC; CDR3aa: CASSYSGETQYF
j_gene: TRBJ1-6; abundance: -; d_gene: -; v_gene: TRBV18; CDR3nt: TGTGCCAGCTCACTCGAGGGACCCTCCAGCTCCTATAATTCACCCCTCCACTTT; CDR3aa: CASSLEGPSSSYNSPLHF
j_gene: TRBJ1-6; abundance: -; d_gene: -; v_gene: TRBV28; CDR3nt: TGTGCCAGCAGTTTTGTGGGGTTCTTTTCACCCCTCCACTTT; CDR3aa: CASSFVGFFSPLHF
j_gene: TRBJ2-2; abundance: -; d_gene: TRBD1; v_gene: TRBV20-1; CDR3nt: TGCAGTGCAAGTACAGGGGGCGCAGGGTCTGTCGGGGAGCTGTTTTTT; CDR3aa: CSASTGGAGSVGELFF
j_gene: TRBJ2-5; abundance: -; d_gene: -; v_gene: TRBV6-6; CDR3nt: TGTGCCAGCAGTTACCGGATACAGGGGAGGGAGACCCAGTACTTC; CDR3aa: CASSYRIQGRETQYF
j_gene: TRBJ2-7; abundance: -; d_gene: TRBD1; v_gene: TRBV29-1; CDR3nt: TGCAGCGCTCTCAGCCGGGGGACAGGGCGTGAGCAGTACTTC; CDR3aa: CSALSRGTGREQYF
j_gene: TRBJ2-3; abundance: large; d_gene: -; v_gene: TRBV7-9; CDR3nt: TGTGCCAGCAGCCAACCCGCGGGTTCCGGGATCGGCACAGATACGCAGTATTTT; CDR3aa: CASSQPAGSGIGTDTQYF
j_gene: TRBJ2-7; abundance: -; d_gene: -; v_gene: TRBV29-1; CDR3nt: TGCAGCGTCGGAGACCGGGACTCACACCTCACTGGGCAGTACTTC; CDR3aa: CSVGDRDSHLTGQYF
j_gene: TRBJ1-2; abundance: -; d_gene: -; v_gene: TRBV5-4; CDR3nt: TGTGCCAGCAGGCCTACAGGACCTGCTAACTATGGCTACACCTTC; CDR3aa: CASRPTGPANYGYTF
j_gene: TRBJ2-3; abundance: -; d_gene: TRBD1; v_gene: TRBV28; CDR3nt: TGTGCCAGCAGTGCAGCCGGGACAGGTGTAAAAGATACGCAGTATTTT; CDR3aa: CASSAAGTGVKDTQYF
j_gene: TRBJ2-3; abundance: -; d_gene: -; v_gene: TRBV7-3; CDR3nt: TGTGCCAGCAGCCCGGGACATTCCACAGATACGCAGTATTTT; CDR3aa: CASSPGHSTDTQYF
j_gene: TRBJ2-1; abundance: -; d_gene: TRBD2; v_gene: TRBV5-1; CDR3nt: TGCGCCAGCAGCTTGGTTTCGGGACTAGCGGGAGTCTACAATGAGCAGTTCTTC; CDR3aa: CASSLVSGLAGVYNEQFF
j_gene: TRBJ1-1; abundance: -; d_gene: TRBD1; v_gene: TRBV5-6; CDR3nt: TGTGCCAGCAGCTTCGGACAGGGGAACACTGAAGCTTTCTTT; CDR3aa: CASSFGQGNTEAFF
j_gene: TRBJ1-6; abundance: -; d_gene: -; v_gene: TRBV5-1; CDR3nt: TGCGCCAGCAGCCTAGGGGACTTCTCCCAGGGTTATCTCCTCCACTTT; CDR3aa: CASSLGDFSQGYLLHF
j_gene: TRBJ1-5; abundance: once; d_gene: -; v_gene: TRBV2; CDR3nt: TGTGCCAGCAGCCTCAGACAGGGCAATCAGCCCCAGCATTTT; CDR3aa: CASSLRQGNQPQHF
j_gene: TRBJ1-1; abundance: -; d_gene: -; v_gene: TRBV18; CDR3nt: TGTGCCAGCTCACCACCAACGGGAGTTCCAGCTGAAGCTTTCTTT; CDR3aa: CASSPPTGVPAEAFF
j_gene: TRBJ1-3; abundance: few; d_gene: -; v_gene: TRBV18; CDR3nt: TGTGCCAGCTCACCCCGAACGCCGACAGATTTAAACACCATATATTTT; CDR3aa: CASSPRTPTDLNTIYF
j_gene: TRBJ1-2; abundance: medium-sized; d_gene: -; v_gene: TRBV3-1/TRBV3-2; CDR3nt: TGTGCCAGCAGCCAAGAGGGTAGGGGGGGCTACACCTTC; CDR3aa: CASSQEGRGGYTF
j_gene: TRBJ1-4; abundance: -; d_gene: -; v_gene: TRBV2; CDR3nt: TGTGCCAGCGTCGCAGGGGAACGAGAAAAACTGTTTTTT; CDR3aa: CASVAGEREKLFF
j_gene: TRBJ2-7; abundance: medium-sized; d_gene: -; v_gene: TRBV7-9; CDR3nt: TGTGCCAGCAGCACACTCGAGGATGAGCAGTACTTC; CDR3aa: CASSTLEDEQYF
j_gene: TRBJ2-7; abundance: -; d_gene: -; v_gene: TRBV2; CDR3nt: TGTGCCAGCAGCAGGGACCGAGCCTACGAGCAGTACTTC; CDR3aa: CASSRDRAYEQYF
j_gene: TRBJ2-4; abundance: -; d_gene: -; v_gene: TRBV30; CDR3nt: TGTGCCTGGAGTGTAACTACACCGAGCATTCAGTACTTC; CDR3aa: CAWSVTTPSIQYF
j_gene: TRBJ1-2; abundance: -; d_gene: -; v_gene: TRBV27; CDR3nt: TGTGCCAGCAGCGGGGGGGGGTTTTATGGCTACACCTTC; CDR3aa: CASSGGGFYGYTF
j_gene: TRBJ2-7; abundance: -; d_gene: -; v_gene: TRBV28; CDR3nt: TGTGCCAGCAGTCCTGGGCGAGGATACCGCCCCTACGAGCAGTACTTC; CDR3aa: CASSPGRGYRPYEQYF
j_gene: TRBJ1-2; abundance: -; d_gene: -; v_gene: TRBV20-1; CDR3nt: TGCAGTGCTAGTCAGGGGCTAAACTATGGCTACACCTTC; CDR3aa: CSASQGLNYGYTF
j_gene: TRBJ2-2; abundance: -; d_gene: TRBD2; v_gene: TRBV19; CDR3nt: TGTGCCAGTAGAGCGGGAACGAACACCGGGGAGCTGTTTTTT; CDR3aa: CASRAGTNTGELFF
j_gene: TRBJ2-1; abundance: -; d_gene: TRBD2; v_gene: TRBV15; CDR3nt: TGTGCCACCAGCAGAGATTTTGAGCGGGAGTCGAGGCAGTTCTTC; CDR3aa: CATSRDFERESRQFF
j_gene: TRBJ1-2; abundance: -; d_gene: TRBD1; v_gene: TRBV28; CDR3nt: TGTGCCAGCAGGACAGGGGGCTACTATGGCTACACCTTC; CDR3aa: CASRTGGYYGYTF
j_gene: TRBJ2-5; abundance: -; d_gene: TRBD1; v_gene: TRBV9; CDR3nt: TGTGCCAGCAGCCCCACGGGACAGGGCCGAGAGACCCAGTACTTC; CDR3aa: CASSPTGQGRETQYF
j_gene: TRBJ1-2; abundance: few; d_gene: -; v_gene: TRBV6-6; CDR3nt: TGTGCCAGCAGTTACATTGGGGAATTAGGGGGCTACACCTTC; CDR3aa: CASSYIGELGGYTF
j_gene: TRBJ1-4; abundance: -; d_gene: -; v_gene: TRBV14; CDR3nt: TGTGCCAGCAGCCGGAACTACGCGGGAAAACTGTTTTTT; CDR3aa: CASSRNYAGKLFF
j_gene: TRBJ1-6; abundance: -; d_gene: -; v_gene: TRBV2; CDR3nt: TGTGCCAGCAGCGTAGGGACTTCGGGTTCACCCCTCCACTTT; CDR3aa: CASSVGTSGSPLHF
j_gene: TRBJ1-1; abundance: once; d_gene: -; v_gene: TRBV20-1; CDR3nt: TGCAGTGCTAGTGCAGGACAGAGGTGGACTGAAGCTTTCTTT; CDR3aa: CSASAGQRWTEAFF
j_gene: TRBJ2-3; abundance: -; d_gene: TRBD2; v_gene: TRBV5-4; CDR3nt: TGTGCCAGCAGCTTGGGACTAGCGGGGGGCACAGATACGCAGTATTTT; CDR3aa: CASSLGLAGGTDTQYF
j_gene: TRBJ1-2; abundance: -; d_gene: -; v_gene: TRBV7-9; CDR3nt: TGTGCCAGCAGCCTATCCGATGGAGACTGGAACTATGGCTACACCTTC; CDR3aa: CASSLSDGDWNYGYTF
j_gene: TRBJ2-1; abundance: -; d_gene: -; v_gene: TRBV9; CDR3nt: TGTGCCAGCACCGTTCATAAGACTAGTGACAATGAGCAGTTCTTC; CDR3aa: CASTVHKTSDNEQFF
j_gene: TRBJ2-6; abundance: few; d_gene: TRBD1; v_gene: TRBV12-5; CDR3nt: TGTGCTAGTGGTTTGGTACGGGGGGATTTGTTTCAGGACAGGGGCTCTGGGGCCAACGTCCTGACTTTC; CDR3aa: CASGLVRGDLFQDRGSGANVLTF
j_gene: TRBJ2-5; abundance: -; d_gene: -; v_gene: TRBV6-5; CDR3nt: TGTGCCAGCAGTAAACGTGGGAAGGAGGGAGAGACCCAGTACTTC; CDR3aa: CASSKRGKEGETQYF
j_gene: TRBJ1-2; abundance: few; d_gene: -; v_gene: TRBV7-9; CDR3nt: TGTGCCAGCAGCTTCCCTCTCTATGGCTACACCTTC; CDR3aa: CASSFPLYGYTF